The 24 T cell receptor beta chains given below trace back to one sample, sequenced in a study of cytomegalovirus exposure and HLA in healthy donors (dated by TCRdb to 2017 to 2019). The method was the immunoSEQ multiplex PCR assay. As stored in TCRdb, this immuneACCESS dataset retains in-frame rearrangements with V and J assigned. A fraction of the clones does not appear; measured against another copy, unresolved V genes explain less than half of the discrepancy, and the remainder lacks a known reason. Present in this sample are 150,000 or so clones, 86% of which were seen just once. Clones ranked in the top ten supply less than 2.5% of the sample. Source material: PBMCs. These receptor sequences come from a human donor in good health.

V usage is TRBV11-2 and J usage is TRBJ1-3; D is unresolved. V gave up 3 bases and J gave up 2 bases, with 8 bases separating them. Germline V gene data show CDR1 as SGHAT and CDR2 as FQNNGV. The CDR3 is made up of 14 amino acids. The CDR3 nucleotides read TGTGCCAGCAGCTTGGAGTGGGCTGGAAACACCATATATTTT. Its protein product is CASSLEWAGNTIYF.

The DNA of the CDR3 is TGTGCCTGGAGTCCCTCGGCAGGGGGAAACACCATATATTTT. Residues: CAWSPSAGGNTIYF. The V call is TRBV30, the J call TRBJ1-3; a weak D match, TRBD1 (5 bases). CDR1 GTSNPN and CDR2 SVGIG come from the germline V gene (reference sequence). V was clipped by 2 bases and J by 4 bases, with 12 bases between them. The CDR3 totals 14 residues.

The J gene is TRBJ1-2, the V gene TRBV7-3; maybe TRBD1 (5 bases). This CDR3 spans 17 amino acids. The germline V gene has CDR1 SGHTA and CDR2 FQGTGA. V was trimmed by 1 base and J by 2 bases, leaving 17 bases between them. CDR3 coding DNA: TGTGCCAGCAGCTTAATGGTTTTAGCCAGGGAAAACTATGGCTACACCTTC. Translation gives CASSLMVLARENYGYTF.

The chain uses TRBV19 and TRBJ1-5; 10 positions match TRBD1. Germline-derived CDR1 and CDR2 are LNHDA and SQIVND (reference sequence). CDR3 size: 14 residues. The V and J ends lost 7 bases and 2 bases, in that order; junction bases with no gene match: 2. The CDR3 reads CASTTGGGNQPQHF. CDR3 nucleotides: TGTGCCAGTACGACAGGGGGCGGCAATCAGCCCCAGCATTTT.

The chain carries TRBV10-3 and TRBJ2-7, with TRBD2 identical over 11 bases. The CDR3 length is 14 residues. V shed 8 bases and J 3 bases; nucleotides not matched to a gene: 6. Germline CDR1 ENHRY, CDR2 SYGVKD. The CDR3 loop reads CAISTSGAHYEQYF. The DNA for the CDR3 is TGTGCCATCTCGACTAGCGGGGCCCACTACGAGCAGTACTTC.

The count of this clone is one. J is TRBJ2-3 and V is TRBV5-1; unclear D gene. The CDR3 spans 14 residues. Germline V gives CDR1 SGHRS, CDR2 YFSETQ. Trimming took 0 bases from V and 2 from J, leaving 7 bases between them. The CDR3 loop reads CASSLDAATDTQYF. The CDR3 DNA follows: TGCGCCAGCAGCTTGGATGCGGCCACAGATACGCAGTATTTT.

This chain connects TRBV19 to TRBJ1-5; D unclear. Germline V CDR1 and CDR2: LNHDA, SQIVND (reference sequence). V was pared by 7 bases and J by 7 bases, with 14 bases between. The CDR3 is 13 residues long. CDR3: CASMTWGVQPQHF. Here the CDR3 DNA reads TGTGCCAGTATGACGTGGGGAGTGCAGCCCCAGCATTTT.

The V gene is TRBV27, the J gene TRBJ2-2, with 11 bases fitting TRBD2. J lost 5 bases, V lost 7 bases, and 18 bases had no gene match. The CDR3 consists of 19 residues. Germline V gene data show CDR1 as MNHEY and CDR2 as SMNVEV (reference sequence). The CDR3 bases are TGTGCCAGCAATCGACTAGCGGGAAATACGGGGGGAGTGACCGGGGAGCTGTTTTTT. Amino acid sequence: CASNRLAGNTGGVTGELFF.

The chain joins TRBV29-1 to TRBJ2-1; 8 nucleotides align to TRBD2. The V segment lost 5 bases and the J segment 7 bases; nucleotides outside the gene matches: 7. The CDR3 sequence is 13 residues long. The V gene's germline CDR1 is SQVTM and CDR2 ANQGSEA. CDR3 sequence reads: CSVPGLGFNEQFF. The DNA for the CDR3 is TGCAGCGTTCCGGGACTAGGGTTTAATGAGCAGTTCTTC.

The chain recombines TRBV6-5 with TRBJ1-5; a weak D match, TRBD1 (6 bases). The V end lost 6 bases, the J end lost 6 bases, and 12 bases lay between the germline ends. Germline loops: CDR1 MNHEY, CDR2 SVGAGI. The CDR3 is 13 residues long. The CDR3, as DNA: TGTGCCAGCAGCCCCGACAGGTTTCAGCCCCAGCATTTT. Translating gives CASSPDRFQPQHF.

The gene calls are TRBV11-2 and TRBJ1-4; a weak D match, TRBD1 (6 bases). V was pared by 3 bases and J by 11 bases, with 7 bases between. The CDR3 has 11 residues. From germline, CDR1 is SGHAT and CDR2 FQNNGV. DNA of the CDR3: TGTGCCAGCAGCTTCGGACAGAAACTGTTTTTT. Amino acids: CASSFGQKLFF.

This chain's CDR3 is CASSPQLGGDNEQFF. The CDR3, as DNA: TGTGCCAGCAGCCCACAACTGGGGGGGGACAATGAGCAGTTCTTC. The chain carries TRBV7-6 and TRBJ2-1, with 7 positions matching TRBD2. The V gene's germline CDR1 is SGHVS and CDR2 FNYEAQ. This CDR3 has 15 residues. Trimming at V came to 5 bases and at J to 5 bases, leaving 9 bases not matched to a gene.

The chain joins TRBV7-9 to TRBJ2-6, with 10 nucleotides matching TRBD1. Germline CDR1 is SEHNR and CDR2 is FQNEAQ (reference sequence). J lost 7 bases, V lost 6 bases, and 6 bases had no gene match. This CDR3 is 15 amino acids long. The CDR3 loop is CASRKTGGFANVLTF. In nucleotides, the CDR3 is TGTGCCAGCAGGAAGACAGGGGGCTTCGCCAACGTCCTGACTTTC.

This clone was found many times. The chain recombines TRBV6-7 with TRBJ2-7; 11 nucleotides match TRBD1. TRBV6-7 is sorted into the ORF group, with uncertain function. The CDR3 runs to 17 residues. The V and J ends lost 5 bases and 4 bases, in that order; junction bases with no gene match: 13. CDR3 region: CASSDTLGGDRGYEQYF. The CDR3 DNA reads as TGTGCCAGCAGTGACACCCTAGGGGGGGACAGGGGGTACGAGCAGTACTTC.

V gene TRBV6-4 combines with J gene TRBJ2-1; 9 bases are a match to TRBD2. The germline V gene encodes CDR1 MRHNA and CDR2 SNTAGT. V trimming: 5 bases; J trimming: 8 bases; junction bases outside the gene matches: 19. The CDR3 contains 18 residues. This CDR3 is CASSPGTSLSFSGDEQFF. The CDR3 coding sequence is TGTGCCAGCAGTCCCGGGACTAGCCTGTCTTTTTCGGGCGATGAGCAGTTCTTC.

The V gene is TRBV19, the J gene TRBJ2-6; the match to TRBD1 covers 7 bases. Germline V gene data show CDR1 as LNHDA and CDR2 as SQIVND (reference sequence). V dropped 5 bases and J dropped 2; count of bases not matched to a gene: 12. The CDR3 sequence is 18 residues long. CDR3 amino acids: CASSLLDRVKPGANVLTF. CDR3 nucleotide sequence: TGTGCCAGTAGTCTCCTCGACAGGGTAAAGCCTGGGGCCAACGTCCTGACTTTC.

The rearrangement uses TRBV9 and TRBJ1-6; 7 bases are a match to TRBD1. Germline V CDR1 and CDR2: SGDLS, YYNGEE. The CDR3 length is 17 residues. J was trimmed by 11 bases and V by 0 bases; bases with no gene match: 14. CDR3 in DNA: TGTGCCAGCAGCGTAGCTGATAGTAGGGACAGCGGAACACCCCTCCACTTT. It specifies CASSVADSRDSGTPLHF.

This clone showed up just once. The gene calls are TRBV6-1 and TRBJ1-1; D unclear. CDR1 and CDR2 (germline): MNHNS, SASEGT. Trimming shortened V by 10 bases and J by 3 bases, and 18 bases separated the two germline ends. The length of the CDR3 is 14 residues. The CDR3 spells CATLLGWGDTEAFF. The CDR3 DNA is TGTGCCACCTTATTAGGGTGGGGAGACACTGAAGCTTTCTTT.

The chain combines TRBV19 with TRBJ2-3; tentative D call: TRBD1 (6 bases). V was clipped by 2 bases and J by 2 bases, with 8 bases between them. This CDR3 contains 14 residues. Looked up from germline, CDR1 is LNHDA and CDR2 is SQIVND (reference sequence). DNA of the CDR3: TGTGCCAGTAGTATAACAGGGCTCACAGATACGCAGTATTTT. This translates into CASSITGLTDTQYF.

This chain joins TRBV27 and TRBJ2-5; TRBD2 matches 10 bases. This CDR3 spans 16 amino acids. Trimming took 0 bases from V and 5 from J; bases not matched to a gene: 6. Germline loops: CDR1 MNHEY, CDR2 SMNVEV (reference sequence). The CDR3 coding sequence is TGTGCCAGCAGTTTATCGAGACTAGCGGGTCTCGAGACCCAGTACTTC. This sequence encodes CASSLSRLAGLETQYF.

This chain connects TRBV28 to TRBJ1-5; the match to TRBD1 covers 8 bases. Per the germline V gene, CDR1 is MDHEN and CDR2 is SYDVKM. J gave up 10 bases and V 8 bases, and 7 bases lay outside the gene matches. The CDR3 is 12 amino acids. CDR3 sequence: CASWDRWGPQHF. In DNA, the CDR3 is TGTGCCAGCTGGGACAGGTGGGGACCCCAGCATTTT.

The chain has TRBV5-8 and TRBJ1-6; maybe TRBD1 (5 bases). The V end lost 5 bases, the J end lost 9 bases, and 9 bases lay between the germline ends. CDR3 length: 12 amino acids. CDR1 SGHTS and CDR2 YDEGEE come from the germline V gene. CDR3 DNA: TGTGCCAGCAGACATGACAGTTCACCCCTCCACTTT. Its protein product is CASRHDSSPLHF.

The chain recombines TRBV5-1 with TRBJ1-1, with 7 bases aligning to TRBD1. J lost 2 bases, V lost 3 bases, and 13 bases had no gene match. Germline loops: CDR1 SGHRS, CDR2 YFSETQ. The CDR3 is made up of 17 amino acids. CDR3 DNA: TGCGCCAGCAGCTGGGGACAGACGAGGTCCCTAAACACTGAAGCTTTCTTT. It specifies CASSWGQTRSLNTEAFF.

The CDR3 sequence is CASSPQAGLAGYEQYF. In DNA, the CDR3 is TGCGCCAGCAGCCCCCAGGCGGGACTAGCGGGCTACGAGCAGTACTTC. The chain uses TRBV5-1 and TRBJ2-7; the match to TRBD2 covers 12 bases. V trimming: 4 bases; J trimming: 3 bases; junction bases outside the gene matches: 8. Germline lookup yields CDR1 SGHRS and CDR2 YFSETQ. This CDR3 has 16 residues.